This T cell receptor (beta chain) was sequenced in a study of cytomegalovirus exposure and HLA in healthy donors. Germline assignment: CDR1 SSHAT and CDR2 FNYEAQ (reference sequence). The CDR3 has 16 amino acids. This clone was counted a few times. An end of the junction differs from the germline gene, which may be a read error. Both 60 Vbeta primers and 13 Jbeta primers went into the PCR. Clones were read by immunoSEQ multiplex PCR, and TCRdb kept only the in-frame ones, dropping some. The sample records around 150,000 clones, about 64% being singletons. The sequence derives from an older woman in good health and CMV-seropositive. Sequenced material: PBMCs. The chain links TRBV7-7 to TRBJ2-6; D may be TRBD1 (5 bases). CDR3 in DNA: TGTGCTAGCAGCGAAACAGGCAACTCTGGGGCCAACGTCCTGACTTTC. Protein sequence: CASSETGNSGANVLTF.